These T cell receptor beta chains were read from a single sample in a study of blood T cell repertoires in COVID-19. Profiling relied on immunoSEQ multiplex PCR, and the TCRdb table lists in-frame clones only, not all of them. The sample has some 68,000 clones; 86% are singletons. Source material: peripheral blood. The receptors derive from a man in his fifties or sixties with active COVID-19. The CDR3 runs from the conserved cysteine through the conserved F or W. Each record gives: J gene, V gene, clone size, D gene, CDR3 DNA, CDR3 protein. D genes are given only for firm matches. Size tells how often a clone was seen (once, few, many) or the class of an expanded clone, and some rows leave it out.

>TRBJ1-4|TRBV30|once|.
TGTGCCGGGTTCGGGGAGATGGGTGAAAAACTGTTTTTT
CAGFGEMGEKLFF
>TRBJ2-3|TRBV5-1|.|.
TGCGCCAGCAGCCGGGACTCTGGCGGAGATACGCAGTATTTT
CASSRDSGGDTQYF
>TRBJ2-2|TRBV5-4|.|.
TGTGCCAGCAGCCGGAGGGTAGGGGGCTACACCGGGGAGCTGTTTTTT
CASSRRVGGYTGELFF
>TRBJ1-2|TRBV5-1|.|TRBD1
TGCGCCAGCAGCTATGACAGGGTTTATGGCTACACCTTC
CASSYDRVYGYTF
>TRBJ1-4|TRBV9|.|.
TGTGCCAGCAGCACCCGAGGTCAGGGGTTGGAAAAACTGTTTTTT
CASSTRGQGLEKLFF
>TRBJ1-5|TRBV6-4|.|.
TGTGCCAGCAGCAGCGACCGTCAGCCCCAGCATTTT
CASSSDRQPQHF
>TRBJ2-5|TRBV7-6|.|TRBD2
TGTGCCAGCAGCTTAGGTCGACTAGCGGGGGGACTTAAAGAGACCCAGTACTTC
CASSLGRLAGGLKETQYF
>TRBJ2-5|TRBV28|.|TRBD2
TGTGCCAGCAATGTAGCGGGAGTTTACCAAGAGACCCAGTACTTC
CASNVAGVYQETQYF
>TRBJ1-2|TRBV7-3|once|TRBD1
TGTGCCAGCAGCTCGTCAGGGGGCGAAGGCTACACCTTC
CASSSSGGEGYTF
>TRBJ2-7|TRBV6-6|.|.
TGTGCCAGCAGTTTGCTAGACAGGGGAGGGGACGAGCAGTACTTC
CASSLLDRGGDEQYF
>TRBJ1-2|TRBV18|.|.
TGTGCCAGCTCACCACCGTACGATTCCAGCTATGGCTACACCTTC
CASSPPYDSSYGYTF
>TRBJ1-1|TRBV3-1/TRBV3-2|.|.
TGTGCCAGCAGCCAGGTAGTGGCGGGGGGCACTGAAGCTTTCTTT
CASSQVVAGGTEAFF
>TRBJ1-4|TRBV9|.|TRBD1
TGTGCCAGCAGCGCGAGGACAGGGGTTGGGGAAAAACTGTTTTTT
CASSARTGVGEKLFF
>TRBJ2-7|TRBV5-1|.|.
TGCGCCAGCAGCTCACAGAGCTACGAGCAGTACTTC
CASSSQSYEQYF
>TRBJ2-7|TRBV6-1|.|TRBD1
TGTGCCAGCAGTGAAGCAACAGGGGGTAGGTACGAGCAGTACTTC
CASSEATGGRYEQYF
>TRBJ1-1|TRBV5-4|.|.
TGTGCCAGCAGCCCGCGGGGAGGTAGCACTGAAGCTTTCTTT
CASSPRGGSTEAFF
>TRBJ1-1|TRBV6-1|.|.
TGTGCCAGCAGTGATTGGGCATTAGGAGCTTTCTTT
CASSDWALGAFF
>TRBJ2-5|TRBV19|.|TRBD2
TGTGCCAGTAGTATAGAGGGAGGGAAGACCCAGTACTTC
CASSIEGGKTQYF
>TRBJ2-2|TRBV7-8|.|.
TGTGCCAGCGCCCGAAGGCTAGGGGACACCGGGGAGCTGTTTTTT
CASARRLGDTGELFF
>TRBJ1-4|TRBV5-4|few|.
TGTGCCAGCGGAGGGTATAATGAAAAACTGTTTTTT
CASGGYNEKLFF
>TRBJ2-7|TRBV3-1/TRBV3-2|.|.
TGTGCCAGCAGCCAAAGTCTAACAGGGTTCGAGCAGTACTTC
CASSQSLTGFEQYF
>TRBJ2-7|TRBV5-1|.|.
TGCGCCAGCAGCCCTTTCCGGGACATAACCTACGAGCAGTACTTC
CASSPFRDITYEQYF
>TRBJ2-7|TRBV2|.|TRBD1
TGTGCCAGCAGAGGACAGGGGGGTGGGGAGCAGTACTTC
CASRGQGGGEQYF
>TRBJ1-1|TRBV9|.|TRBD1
TGTGCCAGCAGCGCCACCACAGGGGGCACCACTGAAGCTTTCTTT
CASSATTGGTTEAFF
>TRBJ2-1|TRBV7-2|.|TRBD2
TGTGCCAGCAGCTTAGTATTGCTAGCGGAGCTCAATGAGCAGTTCTTC
CASSLVLLAELNEQFF
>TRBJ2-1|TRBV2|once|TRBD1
TGTGCCAGCACGAGACAGGGGTGGGATGAGCAGTTCTTC
CASTRQGWDEQFF
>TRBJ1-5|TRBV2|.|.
TGTGCCAGCACAATAACAGAACATCAGCCCCAGCATTTT
CASTITEHQPQHF
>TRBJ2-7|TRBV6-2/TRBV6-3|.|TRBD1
TGTGCCAGCAGTCGGACAGGGCACGAGCAGTACTTC
CASSRTGHEQYF
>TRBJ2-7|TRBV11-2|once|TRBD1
TGTGCCAGCAGCTTGGGGACAGGGGTTTACGAGCAGTACTTC
CASSLGTGVYEQYF
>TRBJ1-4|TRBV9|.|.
TGTGCCAGCAGCGTAGAGCCAGGGGTCCGTGAGAAACTGTTTTTT
CASSVEPGVREKLFF
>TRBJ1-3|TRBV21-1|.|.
TGTGCCAGCAGCAAAGGACAGGGTGGGGATTTCAGTGGAAACACCATATATTTT
CASSKGQGGDFSGNTIYF
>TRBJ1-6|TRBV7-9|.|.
TGTGCCAGCAGCAACGGTCTCCCGGGGGATTCACCCCTCCACTTT
CASSNGLPGDSPLHF
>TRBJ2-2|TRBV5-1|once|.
TGCGCCAGCAGCTTGAGGGCGGGGGCACGTGAGAGCGGGGAGCTGTTTTTT
CASSLRAGARESGELFF
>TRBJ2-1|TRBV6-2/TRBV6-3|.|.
TGTGCCAGCAGTAGACTAGTATCCCACAATGAGCAGTTCTTC
CASSRLVSHNEQFF
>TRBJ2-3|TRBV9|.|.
TGTGCCAGCAGCGTGGGAGATTCAGATACGCAGTATTTT
CASSVGDSDTQYF
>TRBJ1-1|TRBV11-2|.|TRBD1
TGTGCCAGCAGCTTAGAATGGGGACAGAAGAACACTGAAGCTTTCTTT
CASSLEWGQKNTEAFF
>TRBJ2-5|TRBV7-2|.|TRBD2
TGTGCCAGCAGCTCTAGCGGGGGGATGACCGAGACCCAGTACTTC
CASSSSGGMTETQYF
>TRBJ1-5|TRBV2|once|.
TGTGCCAGCAGCTCAGACTTTAGGCAGCCCCAGCATTTT
CASSSDFRQPQHF
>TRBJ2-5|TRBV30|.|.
TGTGCCTGGAGTAAGACAGGCTGGGAGACCCAGTACTTC
CAWSKTGWETQYF
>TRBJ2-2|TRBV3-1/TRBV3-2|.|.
TGTGCCAGCAGCCAAATCACAGGGACCGGGGAGCTGTTTTTT
CASSQITGTGELFF
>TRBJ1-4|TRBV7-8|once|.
TGTGCCAGCAGCCTCAGGGACGTAGGGGGAAAACTGTTTTTT
CASSLRDVGGKLFF
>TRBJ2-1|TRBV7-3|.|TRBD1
TGTGCCAGCAGCCTCACAGGGGACCTCAATGAGCAGTTCTTC
CASSLTGDLNEQFF
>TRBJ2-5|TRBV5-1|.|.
TGCGCCAGCAGCTTATTCGGACAGTCAGAGACCCAGTACTTC
CASSLFGQSETQYF
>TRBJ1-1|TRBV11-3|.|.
TGTGCCAGCAGCTTCTCGAACACTGAAGCTTTCTTT
CASSFSNTEAFF
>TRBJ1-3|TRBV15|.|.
TGTGCCACCAGCGCGGCGGGCCAATCTGGAAACACCATATATTTT
CATSAAGQSGNTIYF
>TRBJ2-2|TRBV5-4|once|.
TGTGCCAGCAGCGACCGGCGCGGCACCGGGGAGCTGTTTTTT
CASSDRRGTGELFF